Presented here are 19 T cell receptor beta chains from one specimen sequenced in a study of blood T cell repertoires in COVID-19. TCRdb keeps only in-frame clones here, not all; method: immunoSEQ multiplex PCR. The sample lists fewer than 70,000 clones; more than 75% were seen once. The sequenced sample consisted of peripheral blood. The receptor set was obtained from a man in his forties with COVID-19, enrolled during active disease.

The chain is built from TRBV3-1 (or the pseudogene TRBV3-2) and TRBJ2-2; TRBD1 agrees at 10 bases. The CDR3 is made up of 15 amino acids. CDR1 LGHDT and CDR2 YNNKEL come from the germline V gene (reference sequence). The junction had 7 bases not matched to a gene; V was cut back by 6 bases and J by 6 bases. The CDR3 DNA reads as TGTGCCAGCAGACCACGGACAGGGGGGGCCGGGGAGCTGTTTTTT. Encoded protein: CASRPRTGGAGELFF.

The chain combines TRBV10-3 with TRBJ2-3; weak D call: TRBD1 (6 bases). Trimming stripped 4 bases from V and 4 bases from J, with 15 bases between. In germline, CDR1 is ENHRY, CDR2 SYGVKD. The CDR3 runs 15 residues. CDR3 loop: CAISGGLGVADTQYF. The CDR3 nucleotides are TGTGCCATCAGTGGGGGGCTGGGGGTGGCAGATACGCAGTATTTT.

The J gene is TRBJ2-6, the V gene TRBV18, with D maybe TRBD2 (6 bases). Germline CDR1 and CDR2: KGHSH and LQKENI. This CDR3 has 16 amino acids. V lost 4 bases and J lost 2, with 12 bases in between. CDR3 sequence reads: CASSQGTYPGANVLTF. The CDR3 region has the DNA TGTGCCAGCTCACAGGGGACTTACCCTGGGGCCAACGTCCTGACTTTC.

The J gene is TRBJ2-4, the V gene TRBV5-3; 7 bases are shared with TRBD1. TRBV5-3 is an open reading frame whose function is uncertain. Trimming took 4 bases from V and 1 from J; bases not matched to a gene: 11. This CDR3 region has 17 residues. This chain's CDR3 is CARSTETGAVAKNIQYF. CDR3 bases: TGTGCCAGAAGCACCGAAACAGGGGCCGTGGCCAAAAACATTCAGTACTTC.

Only one count was recorded for this clone. The J gene is TRBJ2-1, the V gene TRBV4-2; D ambiguous. The CDR3 consists of 15 residues. The V end was cut by 0 bases, the J end by 5 bases, with 11 bases between. Germline CDR1 is LGHNA and CDR2 is YNFKEQ. The CDR3 DNA reads as TGTGCCAGCAGCCAAGATAGACAACCTCACAATGAGCAGTTCTTC. It encodes CASSQDRQPHNEQFF.

The table lists this clone with a few counts. In the same sample, other DNA sequences code for this CDR3. The chain links TRBV19 to TRBJ2-3; 11 nucleotides line up with TRBD2. Unmatched junction bases numbered 0, after V lost 4 bases and J lost 3 bases. CDR3 length: 14 residues. CDR1 and CDR2 from the germline V gene are LNHDA and SQIVND (reference sequence). CDR3 sequence reads: CASSRLAGTDTQYF. The CDR3 coding sequence is TGTGCCAGTAGTAGACTAGCGGGGACAGATACGCAGTATTTT.

J is TRBJ1-4 and V is TRBV4-1; 7 positions match TRBD1. After removal of 5 bases from V and 6 bases from J, the junction contained 9 bases not matched to a gene. CDR1 is MGHRA and CDR2 is YSYEKL in the germline V gene. The CDR3 has 15 amino acids. The CDR3 spells CASSRRTGTDEKLFF. CDR3 in DNA: TGCGCCAGCAGCAGACGTACCGGGACAGATGAAAAACTGTTTTTT.

The CDR3 DNA is TGCGCCAGCAGCCACGCAGGGGGCTCTGGCTACACCTTC. The encoded protein is CASSHAGGSGYTF. V usage is TRBV4-1 and J usage is TRBJ1-2, with 8 nucleotides matching TRBD1. V shed 3 bases, J shed 7 bases, and the junction held 4 bases outside the gene matches. The CDR3 contains 13 residues. The germline CDR1 and CDR2 sequences are MGHRA and YSYEKL.

The rearrangement links TRBV5-1 to TRBJ1-3; no clear D gene. V was pared by 3 bases and J by 0 bases, with 10 bases between. This CDR3 region has 15 residues. Germline V lookup: CDR1 SGHRS, CDR2 YFSETQ. CDR3 DNA sequence: TGCGCCAGCAGCTACACATCTAGCTCTGGAAACACCATATATTTT. Translated, it gives CASSYTSSSGNTIYF.

This chain joins TRBV6-1 and TRBJ2-5; 7 bases are a match to TRBD2. V was clipped by 2 bases and J by 0 bases; unmatched bases: 3. The CDR3 has 15 residues. Germline V gives CDR1 MNHNS, CDR2 SASEGT. This chain's CDR3 is CASSEIAGDQETQYF. The DNA for the CDR3 is TGTGCCAGCAGTGAAATAGCGGGCGACCAAGAGACCCAGTACTTC.

The chain uses TRBV5-1 and TRBJ1-6, with 7 bases identical to TRBD1. The CDR3 extends over 14 amino acids. V lost 4 bases to trimming and J lost 10 bases; unmatched junction nucleotides: 8. CDR1 is SGHRS and CDR2 is YFSETQ in the germline V gene. For the CDR3, the DNA is TGCGCCAGCAGCCTAGGGGGCGCGGACTCACCCCTCCACTTT. This gives the protein CASSLGGADSPLHF.

This clone was detected only a few times. This sequence joins TRBV20-1 and TRBJ1-6; perhaps TRBD1 as D (5 bases). The V gene lost 3 bases and the J gene lost 3 bases, with 18 bases spanning the gap. CDR3 length equals 17 residues. Germline V gene sequence: CDR1 DFQATT, CDR2 SNEGSKA (reference sequence). Here the CDR3 reads CSASLDSLENYNSPLHF. CDR3 in DNA: TGCAGTGCTAGTCTAGACAGCCTGGAGAACTATAATTCACCCCTCCACTTT.

The chain has TRBV30 and TRBJ1-4, with 7 bases that match TRBD1. Germline CDR1 is GTSNPN and CDR2 is SVGIG (reference sequence). CDR3 length: 16 amino acids. Trimming at V came to 2 bases and at J to 3 bases, leaving 9 bases not matched to a gene. CDR3 in DNA: TGTGCCTGGAGTTTCCCGTCGACAGGGCCTAATGAAAAACTGTTTTTT. It specifies CAWSFPSTGPNEKLFF. Full variable domain (missing parts from reference TRBV30 and TRBJ1-4): SQTIHQWPATLVQPVGSPLSLECTVEGTSNPNLYWYRQAAGRGLQLLFYSVGIGQISSEVPQNLSASRPQDRQFILSSKKLLLSDSGFYLCAWSFPSTGPNEKLFFGSGTQLSVL.

This chain links TRBV28 with TRBJ1-4; D uncertain. Germline values: CDR1 MDHEN, CDR2 SYDVKM. This CDR3 contains 16 residues. V was clipped by 3 bases and J by 0 bases, with 11 bases between them. CDR3 coding DNA: TGTGCCAGCAGTTTGGTGTCCTCAGCAACTAATGAAAAACTGTTTTTT. Residues: CASSLVSSATNEKLFF.

The count of this clone is one. J is TRBJ1-2 and V is TRBV6-5; 7 nucleotides line up with TRBD1. V was clipped by 8 bases and J by 7 bases; unmatched bases: 7. CDR1 is MNHEY, CDR2 SVGAGI, per germline. This CDR3 has 12 residues. The CDR3 spells CASATGSRGYTF. DNA for the CDR3: TGTGCCAGCGCGACAGGGAGTCGTGGCTACACCTTC.

The chain recombines TRBV2 with TRBJ2-1; D might be TRBD1 (6 bases). The germline V gene has CDR1 SNHLY and CDR2 FYNNEI. The CDR3 contains 13 residues. Trimming cost V 6 bases and J 10 bases, with 16 bases left between them. CDR3 region: CASRRQDTGEQFF. CDR3 nucleotides: TGTGCCAGCAGGAGACAGGACACAGGGGAGCAGTTCTTC.

The chain has TRBV4-1 and TRBJ2-7; 9 nucleotides line up with TRBD1. The CDR3 runs to 14 residues. The V gene end was trimmed by 4 bases and the J gene end by 6 bases; junction bases not matched to a gene: 7. CDR1 and CDR2 from the germline V gene are MGHRA and YSYEKL. The CDR3 reads CASSPTGGRVEQYF. For the CDR3, the DNA is TGCGCCAGCAGCCCAACAGGGGGCAGGGTCGAGCAGTACTTC.

The chain couples TRBV6-1 to TRBJ1-5; D is uncertain. Germline CDR1 is MNHNS and CDR2 is SASEGT. There are 15 residues in the CDR3. Between the trimmed V and J ends, which lost 2 bases and 4 bases, there was a span of 12 bases. The CDR3 DNA reads TGTGCCAGCAGTGAATCGTACACGATTAATCAGCCCCAGCATTTT. This translates into CASSESYTINQPQHF.

The chain employs TRBV5-1 and TRBJ2-2; the D gene is possibly TRBD2 (5 bases). Trimming took off 4 bases at V and 6 bases at J, with 22 bases between the two ends. CDR1 is SGHRS, CDR2 YFSETQ, per germline. This CDR3 region has 17 residues. In DNA, the CDR3 is TGCGCCAGCAGCGCTATCGACTCGACCGACTACCCCGGGGAGCTGTTTTTT. This gives the protein CASSAIDSTDYPGELFF. The complete variable domain, with remaining parts taken from reference TRBV5-1 and TRBJ2-2, reads KAGVTQTPRYLIKTRGQQVTLSCSPISGHRSVSWYQQTPGQGLQFLFEYFSETQRNKGNFPGRFSGRQFSNSRSEMNVSTLELGDSALYLCASSAIDSTDYPGELFFGEGSRLTVL.